These 17 T cell receptor beta chains were all obtained from the same sample, sequenced in a study of neoadjuvant nivolumab and ipilimumab in lung cancer. Method: immunoSEQ multiplex PCR; TCRdb's copy keeps in-frame clones and lacks some. The data contain more than 25,000 clones, about 80% of them seen just once; the ten biggest clones take up 18%. This specimen consisted of tumor tissue, obtained after neoadjuvant nivolumab, alone or with ipilimumab, at or shortly before surgery. These receptors came from an adult with non-small cell lung cancer.

The chain carries TRBV5-1 and TRBJ2-2, with unresolved D. Germline V gene lookup returns CDR1 SGHRS and CDR2 YFSETQ. V was clipped by 0 bases and J by 1 base, with 4 bases between them. The CDR3 extends over 14 amino acids. This CDR3 reads CASSLGENTGELFF. CDR3 coding DNA: TGCGCCAGCAGCTTGGGGGAGAACACCGGGGAGCTGTTTTTT.

V usage is TRBV7-9 and J usage is TRBJ2-3; no reliable D call. V was cut by 3 bases and J by 2 bases, with 9 bases left in between. The V gene's germline CDR1 is SEHNR and CDR2 FQNEAQ (reference sequence). The CDR3 sequence is 14 residues long. This CDR3 is CASSFTINTDTQYF. DNA of the CDR3: TGTGCCAGCAGCTTTACCATAAACACAGATACGCAGTATTTT. The full variable domain, completed using reference TRBV7-9 and TRBJ2-3, is DTGVSQNPRHKITKRGQNVTFRCDPISEHNRLYWYRQTLGQGPEFLTYFQNEAQLEKSRLLSDRFSAERPKGSFSTLEIQRTEQGDSAMYLCASSFTINTDTQYFGPGTRLTVL.

This rearrangement joins TRBV5-1 to TRBJ2-1; D unclear. The CDR3 spans 13 residues. Per germline, CDR1 SGHRS and CDR2 YFSETQ. Trimming removed 2 bases from V and 6 bases from J, with 9 bases in between. The DNA for the CDR3 is TGCGCCAGCAGCTTAGAAGGGATCAATGAGCAGTTCTTC. It translates to CASSLEGINEQFF.

This sequence joins TRBV6-4 and TRBJ2-1; 11 positions match TRBD2. The CDR3 spans 16 residues. After removal of 0 bases from V and 5 bases from J, the junction contained 3 bases not matched to a gene. Per the germline V gene, CDR1 is MRHNA and CDR2 is SNTAGT. The CDR3 DNA reads as TGTGCCAGCAGTGACTCGTCTAGCGGGGGGCACAATGAGCAGTTCTTC. Translated: CASSDSSSGGHNEQFF.

The chain employs TRBV6-1 and TRBJ2-2; possibly TRBD2 for D (5 bases). Germline V gene sequence: CDR1 MNHNS, CDR2 SASEGT. V was cut by 1 base and J by 4 bases, with 10 bases left in between. The CDR3 is 15 amino acids. This CDR3 reads CASSEGTRATGELFF. The CDR3 nucleotides are TGTGCCAGCAGTGAAGGGACGAGGGCCACCGGGGAGCTGTTTTTT.

The V gene is TRBV9, the J gene TRBJ1-4; D might be TRBD1 (5 bases). The V and J ends lost 4 bases and 8 bases respectively, with 15 bases between them. The CDR3 spans 14 residues. Germline V gene data show CDR1 as SGDLS and CDR2 as YYNGEE. The CDR3 DNA reads TGTGCCAGCAGCCCCCTCCCAGGGAACGAAAAACTGTTTTTT. It translates to CASSPLPGNEKLFF.

This chain uses TRBV7-9 with TRBJ1-1; D call uncertain. Between the trimmed V and J ends, which lost 5 bases and 0 bases, there was a span of 7 bases. The CDR3 length is 13 residues. The germline V gene encodes CDR1 SEHNR and CDR2 FQNEAQ (reference sequence). The CDR3 loop is CASSPQMNTEAFF. The CDR3 DNA reads as TGTGCCAGCAGCCCCCAGATGAACACTGAAGCTTTCTTT.

This sequence joins TRBV9 and TRBJ2-3; a possible D gene is TRBD2 (5 bases). Trimming cost V 7 bases and J 0 bases, with 9 bases left between them. Per germline, CDR1 SGDLS and CDR2 YYNGEE. The CDR3 runs 13 residues. CDR3 loop: CASSRASTDTQYF. In nucleotides, the CDR3 is TGTGCCAGCTCGAGGGCTAGCACAGATACGCAGTATTTT.

J is TRBJ2-1 and V is TRBV2; 9 positions match TRBD1. CDR3 length equals 16 residues. Germline CDR1 reads SNHLY; CDR2 reads FYNNEI. With V trimmed by 5 bases and J by 2 bases, 7 bases remained unmatched. The DNA of the CDR3 is TGTGCCAGCAGTACCTCCGGGACAGGGCCCTACAATGAGCAGTTCTTC. Protein: CASSTSGTGPYNEQFF.

V and J are TRBV6-6 and TRBJ2-4, with 9 bases identical to TRBD2. Germline CDR1 MNHNY, CDR2 SVGAGI (reference sequence). CDR3 length: 15 residues. Trimming took 0 bases from V and 8 from J; bases not matched to a gene: 5. The CDR3 protein is CASSYSRGGGDIQYF. The CDR3 DNA sequence: TGTGCCAGCAGTTACTCGCGGGGGGGCGGGGACATTCAGTACTTC.

The chain employs TRBV5-8 and TRBJ1-2; the D is unclear. Germline values: CDR1 SGHTS, CDR2 YDEGEE. There are 13 residues in the CDR3. Trimming stripped 0 bases from V and 8 bases from J, with 11 bases between. As DNA, the CDR3 is TGTGCCAGCAGCTTGGAGGGAACGAGGGGCTACACCTTC. Protein product: CASSLEGTRGYTF.

CDR3 region: CASRDYRDNTDTQYF. The CDR3 DNA is TGTGCCAGCAGGGACTACAGGGATAACACAGATACGCAGTATTTT. The rearrangement links TRBV7-9 to TRBJ2-3; D possibly matches TRBD1 or TRBD2 (6 bases each). CDR3 length: 15 residues. The V and J ends lost 6 bases and 2 bases respectively, with 15 bases between them. Per germline, CDR1 SEHNR and CDR2 FQNEAQ (reference sequence).

This chain joins TRBV29-1 and TRBJ1-2; D perhaps matches TRBD1 (5 bases). This CDR3 spans 12 amino acids. Germline assignment: CDR1 SQVTM and CDR2 ANQGSEA. The germline V and J ends were trimmed by 4 bases and 4 bases, with 10 bases remaining between them. The CDR3 spells CSVAGGGYGYTF. CDR3 in DNA: TGCAGCGTTGCGGGGGGAGGCTATGGCTACACCTTC.

This chain joins TRBV5-5 and TRBJ1-5, with TRBD1 as a possible D gene (5 bases). The V end was cut by 3 bases, the J end by 0 bases, with 13 bases between. Germline CDR1 reads SGHKS; CDR2 reads YYEKEE (reference sequence). The CDR3 has 16 residues. CDR3 sequence reads: CASSSRADISNQPQHF. DNA of the CDR3: TGTGCCAGCAGCTCCAGGGCGGATATTAGCAATCAGCCCCAGCATTTT.

The chain is built from TRBV5-1 and TRBJ1-1; D is unresolved. The ends were cut back, 0 bases at V and 0 bases at J, with 6 bases in the middle. CDR1 and CDR2 (germline): SGHRS, YFSETQ. This CDR3 is 14 amino acids long. CDR3 nucleotide sequence: TGCGCCAGCAGCTTGGGACATGTGAACACTGAAGCTTTCTTT. This gives the protein CASSLGHVNTEAFF.

This clone has just a few counts. The chain couples TRBV10-2 to TRBJ2-3; 7 positions agree with TRBD2. The CDR3 totals 17 residues. Germline-derived CDR1 and CDR2 are WSHSY and SAAADI. With V trimmed by 2 bases and J by 2 bases, 10 bases remained unmatched. DNA of the CDR3: TGCGCCAGCAGTGAGGGGTGGGGGGGAAGATACACAGATACGCAGTATTTT. This translates into CASSEGWGGRYTDTQYF.

This chain links TRBV4-2 with TRBJ2-1; 7 bases fit TRBD1. Germline values: CDR1 LGHNA, CDR2 YNFKEQ. The CDR3 has 16 amino acids. V lost 0 bases to trimming and J lost 3 bases; unmatched junction nucleotides: 5. CDR3 sequence: CASSQDRGTVYNEQFF. The CDR3 nucleotides read TGTGCCAGCAGCCAAGATCGAGGGACAGTCTACAATGAGCAGTTCTTC.